Sequencing of this TCR beta chain was carried out in a study of T cell responses to AZD1222 COVID-19 vaccine (dated by TCRdb to 2020 to 2022). In the study overall: AZD1222 recipients with second doses at about 4 weeks or about 12 weeks were pooled, because spike-specific TCR depth and breadth did not differ between schedules. TCR sequencing was performed for 230 to 250 trial participants, of whom roughly 200 were given two doses of AZD1222 and some 25 were given two doses of MenACWY control vaccine. Trial participants were enrolled into age subgroups of 18-55, 56-69 and 70-plus years, which contained around 150, 29 and 61 TCR-sequenced participants, respectively.

With respect to this clone: Its specific antigen is unknown. Base qualities were left out, and no much larger clone turns up one base away.

The time point label of this sample denotes: baseline before first vaccination. Vaccinee samples came from UK trials COV001 and COV002, including a single-blind randomized controlled phase 2/3 trial of AZD1222 (ChAdOx1 nCoV-19) in healthy adults. For TCRbeta chain sequencing, PBMC samples were collected from trial participants at day 0 and at day 28 after the second dose. Overall study outcomes, separate from this receptor: Conclusions about previously exposed vaccinees are limited because only 6 or 7 AZD1222 recipients were SARS-CoV-2 seropositive at baseline. In the small 56-69-year group, the increase in depth fell short of significance, most likely because of low power. Epitopes outside the regions mutated in the B.1.351 and B.1.1.7 variants were reportedly recognized by nearly half of the unique spike-specific TCRs. Participants were mostly white British, with more females than males. The authors suggested clonal diversity may have been underestimated. The vaccine-associated CD4 TCRs covered the entire spike protein, and the dominant responses fell in regions 160-218 and 743-854. No day 14 peak-response samples were available, so repertoires were characterized only after the peak T cell response. After two AZD1222 doses, both the breadth and the depth of spike-specific TCRs were significantly higher than at day 0 and than in MenACWY recipients.

There are 14 amino acids in the CDR3, from cysteine to phenylalanine inclusive. The sequence is cut down to CDR3 DNA, 42 bases in frame from base 1. From the germline V gene (reference sequence), CDR1 is LGHDT and CDR2 is YNNKEL. V is shortened by 2 bases, J by 1 base, and the region joining them spans 5 bases. The CDR3 regions of human TCRbeta chains were subjected to immunosequencing. The authors' pipeline ran thus. Repertoire TCRs were checked for matches against a reference library of SARS-CoV-2-specific TCRs that had been generated using the MIRA antigen-specificity platform. Breadth was defined as the fraction of unique TCRs that were SARS-CoV-2-associated. Depth was defined as the fraction of total T cells that were SARS-CoV-2-associated. Using the MIRA data, each spike-specific TCR was assigned both to the spike region to which the TCR was reactive and to a CD4 or CD8 class. Log10-transformed breadth and depth values were compared by one-way ANOVA with Sidak's multiple comparisons tests. TCRdb stores this immuneACCESS table with in-frame sequences only. Part of the clones is absent; in the studies checked, under half of the shortfall reflects unresolved V genes, and no reason is known for the rest. The DNA gave D and trimming, while V, J and clone size come from that table. The sample profile shows roughly 170,000 clones; 90% of them were found once. Of the sample, about 2.6% falls within the top ten clones.

Recombination linked TRBV3-1 (or the pseudogene TRBV3-2) to TRBJ2-2, with the D gene uncertain. The sample here was peripheral blood, taken on day 0 of AZD1222 vaccination. The TCR sequence derives from an adult in good health. The CDR3 region: CASSQIGNTGELFF. The DNA is TGTGCCAGCAGCCAAATTGGGAACACCGGGGAGCTGTTTTTT.